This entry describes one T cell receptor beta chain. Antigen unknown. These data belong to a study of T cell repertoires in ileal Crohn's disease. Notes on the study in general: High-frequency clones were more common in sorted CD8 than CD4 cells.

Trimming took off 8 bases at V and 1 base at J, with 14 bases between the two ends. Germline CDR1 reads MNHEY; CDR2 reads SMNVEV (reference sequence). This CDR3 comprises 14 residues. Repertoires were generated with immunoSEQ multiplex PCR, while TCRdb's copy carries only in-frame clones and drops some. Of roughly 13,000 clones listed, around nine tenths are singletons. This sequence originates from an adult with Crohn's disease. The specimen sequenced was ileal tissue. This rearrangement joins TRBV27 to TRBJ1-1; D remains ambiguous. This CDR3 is CASRQAHTNTEAFF. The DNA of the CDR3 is TGTGCCAGCCGGCAGGCCCACACGAACACTGAAGCTTTCTTT.